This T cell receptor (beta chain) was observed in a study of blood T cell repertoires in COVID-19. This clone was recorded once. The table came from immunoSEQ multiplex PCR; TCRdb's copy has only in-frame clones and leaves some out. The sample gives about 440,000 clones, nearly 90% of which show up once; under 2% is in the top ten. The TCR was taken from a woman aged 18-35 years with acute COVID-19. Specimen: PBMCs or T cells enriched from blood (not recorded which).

DNA of the CDR3: TGTGCCAGCAGCTTAGTCGACAGGGAGGCCTATGGCTACACCTTC. It specifies CASSLVDREAYGYTF. The chain has TRBV7-8 and TRBJ1-2; 7 nucleotides line up with TRBD1. The CDR3 is made up of 15 amino acids. Germline V CDR1 and CDR2: SGHVS, FQNEAQ. V lost 1 base to trimming and J lost 4 bases; unmatched junction nucleotides: 6.